This T cell receptor (beta chain) was sequenced in a study of shared clonotypes between healthy human individuals. The study, taken as a whole, reports: The study found lower generation probabilities in non-shared clonotypes than in those shared by all four donors. What rarefaction showed was incomplete sorted-subset sequencing despite large depth.

Terminally differentiated effector memory CD45RA+ cells were excluded from the naive CD8 cells, which were CD45RO-negative and positively selected for CCR7. J gave up 4 bases and V 7 bases, and 5 bases lay outside the gene matches. The CDR3 loop spans 13 amino acids. In germline, CDR1 is SGDLS, CDR2 YYNGEE. A word on this clone: The target antigen is unknown.

The data were produced by immunoSEQ multiplex PCR, yet TCRdb's version contains in-frame clones alone and is incomplete. The profile shows about 580,000 clones, roughly 98% of them singletons. Material: naive CD8+ T cells sorted from blood. This TCR was recovered from a man aged 25-45 years in good health. This chain connects TRBV9 to TRBJ2-1, with 7 bases that match TRBD2. The CDR3: CASSRETYNEQFF. DNA of the CDR3: TGTGCCAGCTCGCGGGAGACTTACAATGAGCAGTTCTTC.